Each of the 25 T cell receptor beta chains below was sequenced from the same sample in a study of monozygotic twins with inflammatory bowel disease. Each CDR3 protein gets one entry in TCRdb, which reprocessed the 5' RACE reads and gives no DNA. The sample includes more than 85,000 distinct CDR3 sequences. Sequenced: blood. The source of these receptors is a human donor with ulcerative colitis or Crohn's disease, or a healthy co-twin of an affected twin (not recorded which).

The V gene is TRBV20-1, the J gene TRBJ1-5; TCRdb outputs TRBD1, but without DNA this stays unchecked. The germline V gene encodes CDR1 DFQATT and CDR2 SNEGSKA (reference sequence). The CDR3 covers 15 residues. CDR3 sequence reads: CSARETGGADQPQHF.

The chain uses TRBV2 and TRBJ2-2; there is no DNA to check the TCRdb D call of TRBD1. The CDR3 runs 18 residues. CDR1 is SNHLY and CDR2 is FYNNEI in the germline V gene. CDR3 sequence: CASSTRAPGGLGTGELFF.

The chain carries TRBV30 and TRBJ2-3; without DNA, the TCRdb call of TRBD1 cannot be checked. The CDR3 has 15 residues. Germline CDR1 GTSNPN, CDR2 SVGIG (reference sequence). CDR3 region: CAWSLRDPTTDTQYF.

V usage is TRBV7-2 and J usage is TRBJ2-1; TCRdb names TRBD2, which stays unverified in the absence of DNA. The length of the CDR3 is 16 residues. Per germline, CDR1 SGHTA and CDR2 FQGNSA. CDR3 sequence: CASRQGGTGGYNEQFF.

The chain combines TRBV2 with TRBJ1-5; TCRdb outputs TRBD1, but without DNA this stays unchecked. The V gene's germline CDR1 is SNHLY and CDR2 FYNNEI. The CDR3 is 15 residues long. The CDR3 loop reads CASSTGQGRNQPQHF.

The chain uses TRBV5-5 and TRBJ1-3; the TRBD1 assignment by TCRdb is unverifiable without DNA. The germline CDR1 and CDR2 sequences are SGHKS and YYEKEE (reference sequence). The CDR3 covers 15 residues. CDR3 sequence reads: CASSVSVISGNTIYF.

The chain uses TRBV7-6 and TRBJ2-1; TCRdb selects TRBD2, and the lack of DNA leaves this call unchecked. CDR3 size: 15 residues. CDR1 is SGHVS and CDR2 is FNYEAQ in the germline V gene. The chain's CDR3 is CASSLVASGGNEQFF.

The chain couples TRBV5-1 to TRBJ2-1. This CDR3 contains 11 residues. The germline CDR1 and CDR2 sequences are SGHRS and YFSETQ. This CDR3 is CASSLADEQFF.

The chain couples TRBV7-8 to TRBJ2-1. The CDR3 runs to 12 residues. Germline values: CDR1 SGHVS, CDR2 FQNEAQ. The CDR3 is CASSLGLLIQFF. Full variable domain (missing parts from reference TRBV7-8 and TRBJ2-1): GAGVSQSPRYKVAKRGQDVALRCDPISGHVSLFWYQQALGQGPEFLTYFQNEAQLDKSGLPSDRFFAERPEGSVSTLKIQRTQQEDSAVYLCASSLGLLIQFFGPGTRLTVL.

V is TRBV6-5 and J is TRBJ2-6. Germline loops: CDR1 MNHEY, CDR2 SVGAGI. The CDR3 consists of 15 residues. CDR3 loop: CASSYTPSGANVLTF.

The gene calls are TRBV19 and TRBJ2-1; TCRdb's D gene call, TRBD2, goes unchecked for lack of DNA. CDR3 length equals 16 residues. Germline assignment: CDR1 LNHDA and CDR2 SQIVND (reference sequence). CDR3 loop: CASSKLAGPDYNEQFF.

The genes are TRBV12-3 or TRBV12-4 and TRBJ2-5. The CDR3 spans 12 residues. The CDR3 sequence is CASSYSGETQYF.

This chain's CDR3 is CASSGTSALNEQFF. The rearrangement uses TRBV5-1 and TRBJ2-1; the TRBD2 assignment by TCRdb is unverifiable without DNA. There are 14 residues in the CDR3. Germline V CDR1 and CDR2: SGHRS, YFSETQ. The full variable domain, completed using reference TRBV5-1 and TRBJ2-1, is KAGVTQTPRYLIKTRGQQVTLSCSPISGHRSVSWYQQTPGQGLQFLFEYFSETQRNKGNFPGRFSGRQFSNSRSEMNVSTLELGDSALYLCASSGTSALNEQFFGPGTRLTVL.

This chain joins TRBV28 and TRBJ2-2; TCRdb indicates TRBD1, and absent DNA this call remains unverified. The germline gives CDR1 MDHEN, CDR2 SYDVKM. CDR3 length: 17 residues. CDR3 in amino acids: CASSPPRTTMNTGELFF.

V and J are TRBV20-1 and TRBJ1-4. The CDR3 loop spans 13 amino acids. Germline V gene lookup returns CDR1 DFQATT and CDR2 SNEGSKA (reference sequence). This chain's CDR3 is CSARGTLNEKLFF.

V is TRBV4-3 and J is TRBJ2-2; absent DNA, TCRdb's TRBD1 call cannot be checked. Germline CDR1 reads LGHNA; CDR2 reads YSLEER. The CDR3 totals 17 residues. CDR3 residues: CASSQAPGTRPAGELFF.

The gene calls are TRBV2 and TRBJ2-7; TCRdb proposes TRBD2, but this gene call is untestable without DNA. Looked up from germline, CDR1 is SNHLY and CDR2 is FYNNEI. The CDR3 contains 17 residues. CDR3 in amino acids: CASSDAWRTPPANEQYF.

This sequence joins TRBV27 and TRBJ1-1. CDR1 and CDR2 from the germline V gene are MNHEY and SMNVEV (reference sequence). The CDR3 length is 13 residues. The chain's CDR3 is CASTRRLGTEAFF.

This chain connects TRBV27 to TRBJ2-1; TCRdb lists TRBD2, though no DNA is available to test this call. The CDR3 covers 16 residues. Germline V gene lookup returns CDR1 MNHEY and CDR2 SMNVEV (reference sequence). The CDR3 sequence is CASSESIAGGPYPQFF.

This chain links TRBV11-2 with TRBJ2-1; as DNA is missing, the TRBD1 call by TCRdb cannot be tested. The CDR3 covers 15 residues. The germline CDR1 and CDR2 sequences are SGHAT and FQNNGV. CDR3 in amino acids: CASSPGRISYNEQFF.

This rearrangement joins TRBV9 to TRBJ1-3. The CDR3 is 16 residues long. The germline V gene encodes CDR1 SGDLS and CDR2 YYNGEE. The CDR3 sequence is CASSSTGDSSGNTIYF. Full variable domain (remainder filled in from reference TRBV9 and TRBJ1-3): DSGVTQTPKHLITATGQRVTLRCSPRSGDLSVYWYQQSLDQGLQFLIQYYNGEERAKGNILERFSAQQFPDLHSELNLSSLELGDSALYFCASSSTGDSSGNTIYFGEGSWLTVV.

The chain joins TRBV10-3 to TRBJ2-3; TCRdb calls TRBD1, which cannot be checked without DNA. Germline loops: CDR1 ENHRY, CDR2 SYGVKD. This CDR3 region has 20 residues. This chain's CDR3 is CAISGGGALAGDMGTDTQYF.

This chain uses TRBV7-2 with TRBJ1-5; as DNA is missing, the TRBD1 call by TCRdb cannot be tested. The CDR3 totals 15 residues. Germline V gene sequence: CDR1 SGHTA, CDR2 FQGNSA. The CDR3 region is CASSQNSDRAQPQHF.

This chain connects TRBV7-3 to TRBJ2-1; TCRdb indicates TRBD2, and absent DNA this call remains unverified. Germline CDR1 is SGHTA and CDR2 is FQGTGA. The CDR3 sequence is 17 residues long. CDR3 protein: CASTHAGAGGPSNEQFF. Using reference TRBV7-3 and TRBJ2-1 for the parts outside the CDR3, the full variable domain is GAGVSQTPSNKVTEKGKYVELRCDPISGHTALYWYRQSLGQGPEFLIYFQGTGAADDSGLPNDRFFAVRPEGSVSTLKIQRTERGDSAVYLCASTHAGAGGPSNEQFFGPGTRLTVL.

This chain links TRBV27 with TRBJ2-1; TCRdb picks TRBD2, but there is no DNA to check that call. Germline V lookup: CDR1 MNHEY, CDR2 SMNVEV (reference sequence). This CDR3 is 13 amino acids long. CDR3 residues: CATTSGRYNEQFF.